A single sample is the source of the 11 T cell receptor beta chains below, sequenced in a study of early T cells in non-severe SARS-CoV-2 infection. One entry per CDR3 protein results from TCRdb running MiXCR on the 5' RACE reads. The sample holds approximately 77,000 distinct CDR3 sequences, more than 4% seen once. Material: whole blood, obtained at baseline. The source is an adult who was a healthcare worker with PCR-confirmed SARS-CoV-2 infection or an uninfected control (not recorded which).

This clonotype has a handful of counts. V and J are TRBV3-1 and TRBJ2-7; 8 nucleotides align to TRBD2. V trimming: 4 bases; J trimming: 3 bases; junction bases outside the gene matches: 8. The V gene's germline CDR1 is LGHDT and CDR2 YNNKEL (reference sequence). The CDR3 consists of 15 residues. The CDR3 sequence is CASSPLTSASYEQYF. The CDR3 DNA is TGTGCCAGCAGCCCGCTGACTAGCGCAAGCTACGAGCAGTACTTC.

This clonotype occurred many times. This sequence joins TRBV29-1 and TRBJ2-7, with D unclear. Trimming left V 5 bases short and J 0 bases short, with 14 bases between. Germline assignment: CDR1 SQVTM and CDR2 ANQGSEA. The CDR3 spans 14 residues. The CDR3 nucleotides read TGCAGCGTTCGTCGACCCGAAAGCTCCTACGAGCAGTACTTC. Amino acid sequence: CSVRRPESSYEQYF.

This clonotype came up many times. The chain links TRBV20-1 to TRBJ2-7; no firm D call. CDR3 length: 11 residues. Trimming took 1 base from V and 4 from J, leaving 5 bases between them. Germline values: CDR1 DFQATT, CDR2 SNEGSKA (reference sequence). This chain's CDR3 is CSARASYEQYF. The CDR3 DNA is TGCAGTGCTAGAGCCTCTTACGAGCAGTACTTC.

This clonotype was seen at least ten times. The V gene is TRBV4-2, the J gene TRBJ2-1; 11 positions match TRBD2. Germline values: CDR1 LGHNA, CDR2 YNFKEQ. With V trimmed by 5 bases and J by 8 bases, 5 bases remained unmatched. The CDR3 length is 14 residues. The CDR3 DNA sequence: TGTGCCAGCAGCTCCACTAGCGGGAGCTATGAGCAGTTCTTC. Its protein is CASSSTSGSYEQFF.

Remarks on this clonotype: A clone one base away is much larger, so this may be a read error. It is likely a read error, because the conserved phenylalanine at the end of the CDR3 is missing. The chain uses TRBV3-1 and TRBJ1-6, with a weak D call TRBD1 (5 bases). V lost 4 bases and J lost 10, with 17 bases in between. Per the germline V gene, CDR1 is LGHDT and CDR2 is YNNKEL (reference sequence). CDR3 length: 15 amino acids. CDR3 amino acids: CASSPEYGARSPLHS. DNA of the CDR3: TGTGCCAGCAGCCCCGAATATGGGGCCAGATCACCCCTCCACTCT.

This clonotype was detected ten times or more. The chain couples TRBV13 to TRBJ2-5; no clear D gene. The V end was cut by 5 bases, the J end by 8 bases, with 12 bases between. The CDR3 length is 12 residues. Germline CDR1 PRHDT, CDR2 FYEKMQ (reference sequence). This CDR3 is CASSVHWGTQYF. As DNA, the CDR3 is TGTGCCAGCAGCGTGCACTGGGGAACCCAGTACTTC.

This clonotype has just a few counts. This rearrangement joins TRBV6-5 to TRBJ1-1; D not certain. V lost 4 bases and J lost 1, with 10 bases in between. This CDR3 has 14 residues. Germline values: CDR1 MNHEY, CDR2 SVGAGI. The CDR3: CASSSFRQNTEAFF. The CDR3 DNA is TGTGCCAGCAGTTCCTTCAGACAGAACACTGAAGCTTTCTTT.

This clonotype has at least ten counts. The chain links TRBV7-9 to TRBJ2-7, with a tentative D call TRBD2 (5 bases). From germline, CDR1 is SEHNR and CDR2 FQNEAQ (reference sequence). The length of the CDR3 is 15 residues. Trimming stripped 5 bases from V and 3 bases from J, with 17 bases between. The CDR3: CASSQERDSDYEQYF. The CDR3 nucleotides read TGTGCCAGCAGCCAGGAACGGGATAGTGACTACGAGCAGTACTTC.

CDR3 sequence (DNA): TGTGCCAGCAGTTTAACCAATGAGCAGTTCTTC. This translates into CASSLTNEQFF. The chain joins TRBV12-3 or TRBV12-4 to TRBJ2-1; D is unresolved. Trimming took off 2 bases at V and 6 bases at J, with 2 bases between the two ends. This CDR3 spans 11 amino acids.

The chain carries TRBV5-5 and TRBJ1-4, with 7 bases fitting TRBD1. The CDR3 extends over 16 amino acids. Looked up from germline, CDR1 is SGHKS and CDR2 is YYEKEE (reference sequence). V lost 3 bases and J lost 2; bases outside the gene matches: 7. The CDR3 region has the DNA TGTGCCAGCAGCTCTCTGACAGGGACGACTAATGAAAAACTGTTTTTT. Protein product: CASSSLTGTTNEKLFF.

The chain is built from TRBV28 and TRBJ2-3, with TRBD2 identical over 8 bases. The CDR3 runs 16 residues. With 5 bases clipped from V and 6 bases from J, the junction kept 13 bases outside the gene matches. CDR1 and CDR2 from the germline V gene are MDHEN and SYDVKM. CDR3 sequence reads: CASSIRRAGDSDTQYF. The CDR3 nucleotides are TGTGCCAGCAGTATAAGGCGAGCGGGAGATTCGGATACGCAGTATTTT.